Described below is a single T cell receptor beta chain sequence and its context. CDR3 length: 16 amino acids. The V gene end was trimmed by 3 bases and the J gene end by 8 bases; junction bases not matched to a gene: 5. Germline CDR1 and CDR2: SGDLS and YYNGEE. The repertoire was sequenced with immunoSEQ multiplex PCR; TCRdb's copy has only in-frame clones and lacks some. Here the sample spans tens of thousands of clones, approximately 84% being singletons. The data are from a study of blood T cell repertoires in COVID-19. Background on the study: COVID-19 samples collected from the United States, Italy and Spain covered acute and convalescent phases. The cDNA or gDNA used as material had been derived from T cells, B-cell-depleted T cells, or PBMCs.

The V call is TRBV9, the J call TRBJ2-1; the match to TRBD2 covers 16 bases. What was sequenced was peripheral blood. This sequence originates from a human donor in a cohort sampled during active COVID-19. The CDR3 here is CASSAGTSGGAHEQFF. CDR3 DNA sequence: TGTGCCAGCAGCGCCGGGACTAGCGGGGGGGCCCATGAGCAGTTCTTC.